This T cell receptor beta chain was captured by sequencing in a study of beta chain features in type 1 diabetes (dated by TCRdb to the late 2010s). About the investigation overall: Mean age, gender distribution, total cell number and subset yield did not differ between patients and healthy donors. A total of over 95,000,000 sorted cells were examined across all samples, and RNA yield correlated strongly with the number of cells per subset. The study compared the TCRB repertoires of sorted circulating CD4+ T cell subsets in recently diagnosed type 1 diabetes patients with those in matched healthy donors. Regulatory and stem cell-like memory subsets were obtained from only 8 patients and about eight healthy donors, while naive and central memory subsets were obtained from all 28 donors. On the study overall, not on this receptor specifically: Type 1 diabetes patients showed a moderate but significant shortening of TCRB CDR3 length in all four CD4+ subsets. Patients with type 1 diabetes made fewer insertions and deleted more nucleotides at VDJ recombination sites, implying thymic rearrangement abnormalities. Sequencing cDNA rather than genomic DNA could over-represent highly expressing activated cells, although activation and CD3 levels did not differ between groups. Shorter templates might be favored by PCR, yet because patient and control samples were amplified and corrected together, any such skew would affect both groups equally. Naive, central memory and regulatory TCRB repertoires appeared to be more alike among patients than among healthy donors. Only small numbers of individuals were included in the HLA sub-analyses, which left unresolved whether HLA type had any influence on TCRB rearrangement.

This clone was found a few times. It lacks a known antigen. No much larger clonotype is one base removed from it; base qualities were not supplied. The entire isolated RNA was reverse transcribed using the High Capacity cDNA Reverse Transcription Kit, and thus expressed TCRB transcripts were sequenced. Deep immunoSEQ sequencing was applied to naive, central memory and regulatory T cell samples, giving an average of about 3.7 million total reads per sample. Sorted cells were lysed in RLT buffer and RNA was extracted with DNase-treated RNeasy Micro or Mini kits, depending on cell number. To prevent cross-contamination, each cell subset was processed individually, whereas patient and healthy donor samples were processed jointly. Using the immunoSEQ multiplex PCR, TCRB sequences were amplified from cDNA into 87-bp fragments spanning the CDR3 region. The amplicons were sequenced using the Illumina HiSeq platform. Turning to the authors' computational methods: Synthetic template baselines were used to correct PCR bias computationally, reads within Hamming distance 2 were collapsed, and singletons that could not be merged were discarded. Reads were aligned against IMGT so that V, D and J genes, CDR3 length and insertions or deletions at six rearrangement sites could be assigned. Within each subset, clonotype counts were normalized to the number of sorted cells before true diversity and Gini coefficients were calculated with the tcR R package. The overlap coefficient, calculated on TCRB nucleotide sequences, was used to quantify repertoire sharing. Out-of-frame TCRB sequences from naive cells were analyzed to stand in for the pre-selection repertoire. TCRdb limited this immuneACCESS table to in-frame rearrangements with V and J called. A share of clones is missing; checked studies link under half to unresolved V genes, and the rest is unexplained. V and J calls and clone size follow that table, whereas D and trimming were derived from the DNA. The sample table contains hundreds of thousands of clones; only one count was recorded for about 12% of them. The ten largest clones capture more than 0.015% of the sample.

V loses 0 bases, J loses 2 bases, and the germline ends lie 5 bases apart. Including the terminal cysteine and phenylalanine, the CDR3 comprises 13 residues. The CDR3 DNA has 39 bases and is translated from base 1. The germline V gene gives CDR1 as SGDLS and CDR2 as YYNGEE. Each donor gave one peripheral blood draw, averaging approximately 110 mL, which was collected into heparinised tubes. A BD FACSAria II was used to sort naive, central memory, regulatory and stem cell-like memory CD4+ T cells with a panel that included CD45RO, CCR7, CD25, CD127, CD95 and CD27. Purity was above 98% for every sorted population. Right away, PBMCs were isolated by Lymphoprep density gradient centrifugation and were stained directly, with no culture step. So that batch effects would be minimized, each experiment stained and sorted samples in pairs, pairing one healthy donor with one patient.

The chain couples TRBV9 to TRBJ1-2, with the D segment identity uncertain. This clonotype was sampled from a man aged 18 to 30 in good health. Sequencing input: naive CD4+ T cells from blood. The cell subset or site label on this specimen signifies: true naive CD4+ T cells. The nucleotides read TGTGCCAGCAGCGTAGCCGAGAACTATGGCTACACCTTC. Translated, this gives CASSVAENYGYTF.